Each of the 8 T cell receptor beta chains below was sequenced from the same sample in a study of cytomegalovirus exposure and HLA in healthy donors. Both 60 Vbeta primers and 13 Jbeta primers went into the PCR. Sequencing used immunoSEQ multiplex PCR; TCRdb keeps in-frame clones, though not all of them. The sample records around 140,000 clones, roughly 72% being singletons. Input material: PBMCs. These receptors all stem from a man aged 35 to 55 in good health and CMV-seronegative.

The chain recombines TRBV19 with TRBJ2-7; D may be TRBD1 (5 bases). The V gene's germline CDR1 is LNHDA and CDR2 SQIVND (reference sequence). The CDR3 is 14 amino acids. The V end lost 7 bases, the J end lost 5 bases, and 18 bases lay between the germline ends. The CDR3 nucleotides are TGTGCCAGTACACCAAATAGACAGCCGCACGAGCAGTACTTC. Protein product: CASTPNRQPHEQYF.

This clone was recorded only once. The chain is built from TRBV19 and TRBJ2-2; TRBD1 matches at 9 bases. The CDR3 contains 17 residues. Germline CDR1 reads LNHDA; CDR2 reads SQIVND (reference sequence). V lost 4 bases, J lost 4 bases, and 10 bases stayed unmatched. The CDR3 is CASSKRGGTGITGELFF. CDR3 nucleotides: TGTGCCAGTAGTAAACGGGGCGGGACAGGGATCACCGGGGAGCTGTTTTTT.

CDR3 region: CASSQGVADAGELFF. CDR3 in DNA: TGTGCCAGCAGCCAGGGGGTGGCGGACGCCGGGGAGCTGTTTTTT. This chain links TRBV5-4 with TRBJ2-2; 7 bases map to TRBD1. The length of the CDR3 is 15 residues. V trimming: 4 bases; J trimming: 6 bases; junction bases outside the gene matches: 9. From germline, CDR1 is SGHNT and CDR2 YYREEE (reference sequence).

The rearrangement joins TRBV5-1 to TRBJ2-2; possibly TRBD1 for D (6 bases). This CDR3 region has 14 residues. CDR1 SGHRS and CDR2 YFSETQ come from the germline V gene. V gave up 0 bases and J gave up 4 bases, with 7 bases separating them. The CDR3 DNA follows: TGCGCCAGCAGCTTGGTGGACAGCACCGGGGAGCTGTTTTTT. Translation: CASSLVDSTGELFF.

V and J are TRBV5-1 and TRBJ1-2, with 12 nucleotides matching TRBD1. V lost 3 bases, J lost 5 bases, and 14 bases stayed unmatched. Germline lookup yields CDR1 SGHRS and CDR2 YFSETQ. The CDR3 sequence is 18 residues long. CDR3 sequence: CASSSGTTGTGGGYGYTF. The DNA for the CDR3 is TGCGCCAGCAGCTCCGGTACGACCGGGACAGGGGGCGGGTATGGCTACACCTTC. Combining the CDR3 with reference TRBV5-1 and TRBJ1-2 gives the whole variable domain KAGVTQTPRYLIKTRGQQVTLSCSPISGHRSVSWYQQTPGQGLQFLFEYFSETQRNKGNFPGRFSGRQFSNSRSEMNVSTLELGDSALYLCASSSGTTGTGGGYGYTFGSGTRLTVV.

This clone was observed a few times. V usage is TRBV12-5 and J usage is TRBJ1-5; perhaps TRBD1 as D (6 bases). This CDR3 region has 17 residues. Germline V CDR1 and CDR2: LGHNT, FRNRAP. The V and J ends lost 2 bases and 2 bases respectively, with 16 bases between them. The DNA for the CDR3 is TGTGCTAGTGGTTTGTCTGGGGGCGCCCCGGGCAATCAGCCCCAGCATTTT. Protein: CASGLSGGAPGNQPQHF.

In this sample, this clone turned up a few times. CDR3 in DNA: TGTGCCAGCAGTGAAGGACTAGCGGGAGCGGACACCGGGGAGCTGTTTTTT. This gives the protein CASSEGLAGADTGELFF. The chain combines TRBV2 with TRBJ2-2, with 12 bases aligning to TRBD2. V lost 1 base and J lost 3; bases outside the gene matches: 3. The CDR3 has 17 amino acids. Germline V gene sequence: CDR1 SNHLY, CDR2 FYNNEI.

This chain connects TRBV19 to TRBJ1-2, with TRBD1 matching over 9 bases. The germline V gene has CDR1 LNHDA and CDR2 SQIVND (reference sequence). This CDR3 contains 14 residues. V lost 7 bases, J lost 8 bases, and 11 bases stayed unmatched. CDR3 sequence: CASMRGQGKKGYTF. For the CDR3, the DNA is TGTGCCAGTATGAGGGGACAGGGAAAGAAAGGCTACACCTTC. The whole variable domain, filled in from reference TRBV19 and TRBJ1-2, reads DGGITQSPKYLFRKEGQNVTLSCEQNLNHDAMYWYRQDPGQGLRLIYYSQIVNDFQKGDIAEGYSVSREKKESFPLTVTSAQKNPTAFYLCASMRGQGKKGYTFGSGTRLTVV.